These T cell receptor beta chains were read from a single sample in a study of blood T cell repertoires in COVID-19. Clones were read by immunoSEQ multiplex PCR, and TCRdb kept only the in-frame ones, dropping some. The table lists some 250,000 clones, 82% of them singletons. Specimen: peripheral blood. The receptors were gathered from a woman aged 60-75 years with active or convalescent COVID-19. CDR3s include the opening cysteine and the closing phenylalanine or tryptophan.

TRBV10-3	TRBJ1-4	CAISAEGGPRGKLFF
TRBV9	TRBJ2-1	CASSVGNSGGSEFF
TRBV4-3	TRBJ1-3	CASSQDQRGSGNTIYF
TRBV5-4	TRBJ2-1	CASSFVTGYNEQFF
TRBV2	TRBJ1-1	CASRGTGGAEAFF
TRBV4-1	TRBJ1-5	CASSPRGNNQPQHF
TRBV2	TRBJ2-7	CASTEQRAGLYEQYF
TRBV29-1	TRBJ2-1	CSVMWPNSYNEQFF
TRBV4-3	TRBJ1-1	CASSQDSFGNTEAFF
TRBV7-2	TRBJ1-5	CASSLAGVLGQPQHF
TRBV7-9	TRBJ1-2	CASSGGTGVPGYGYTF
TRBV18	TRBJ2-6	CASSSRGQVHSGANVLTF
TRBV2	TRBJ1-5	CASSPEGSPNQPQHF
TRBV4-1	TRBJ1-4	CASSQDWQANEKLFF
TRBV6-5	TRBJ2-1	CASSYSASSNEQFF
TRBV6-1	TRBJ1-6	CASSEDRLYSPLHF
TRBV29-1	TRBJ1-1	CSVERAFF
TRBV18	TRBJ1-2	CASSPPLDGSGYTF
TRBV30	TRBJ1-1	CAWSRGPGTEAFF
TRBV6-5	TRBJ2-5	CASMRVAGGGETQYF
TRBV19	TRBJ2-2	CASSPLQGWMDGELFF
TRBV5-1	TRBJ2-3	CASSRGDTQYF
TRBV5-1	TRBJ2-3	CASSLSRTSGGTDTQYF
TRBV2	TRBJ2-5	CASSEALIIGGGQYF
TRBV2	TRBJ1-6	CASSVLSDSPLHF
TRBV12-5	TRBJ2-5	CASGLGLAGGETQYF
TRBV28	TRBJ1-4	CASSDSRLGEKLFF
TRBV5-5	TRBJ2-7	CASTQNPGTSSYEQYF